This entry lists 2 T cell receptor beta chains sequenced from one sample in a study of OX40 agonist ivuxolimab in advanced cancers. Method: immunoSEQ multiplex PCR; TCRdb's copy keeps in-frame clones and lacks some. The table lists about 98,000 clones, around 88% of them singletons. The material sequenced was CD4+ or CD8+ T cells sorted from blood, taken in a trial of the OX40 agonist ivuxolimab. The source of these receptors is an adult with an advanced solid tumor such as melanoma, head and neck, liver or kidney cancer.

The chain couples TRBV9 to TRBJ1-6; 9 nucleotides align to TRBD1. CDR1 is SGDLS, CDR2 YYNGEE, per germline. Germline trimming cut 3 bases from V and 3 bases from J; bases unmatched to any gene: 13. This CDR3 comprises 19 residues. CDR3 nucleotides: TGTGCCAGCAGCGCGAACCAGGGACAGGGATCGCTCTATAATTCACCCCTCCACTTT. It encodes CASSANQGQGSLYNSPLHF.

This sequence joins TRBV29-1 and TRBJ1-5, with 9 bases fitting TRBD1. Trimming took 7 bases from V and 4 from J; bases not matched to a gene: 2. This CDR3 region has 12 residues. CDR1 is SQVTM and CDR2 is ANQGSEA in the germline V gene. The CDR3 is CSAGTGNQPQHF. DNA for the CDR3: TGCAGCGCCGGGACAGGGAATCAGCCCCAGCATTTT.